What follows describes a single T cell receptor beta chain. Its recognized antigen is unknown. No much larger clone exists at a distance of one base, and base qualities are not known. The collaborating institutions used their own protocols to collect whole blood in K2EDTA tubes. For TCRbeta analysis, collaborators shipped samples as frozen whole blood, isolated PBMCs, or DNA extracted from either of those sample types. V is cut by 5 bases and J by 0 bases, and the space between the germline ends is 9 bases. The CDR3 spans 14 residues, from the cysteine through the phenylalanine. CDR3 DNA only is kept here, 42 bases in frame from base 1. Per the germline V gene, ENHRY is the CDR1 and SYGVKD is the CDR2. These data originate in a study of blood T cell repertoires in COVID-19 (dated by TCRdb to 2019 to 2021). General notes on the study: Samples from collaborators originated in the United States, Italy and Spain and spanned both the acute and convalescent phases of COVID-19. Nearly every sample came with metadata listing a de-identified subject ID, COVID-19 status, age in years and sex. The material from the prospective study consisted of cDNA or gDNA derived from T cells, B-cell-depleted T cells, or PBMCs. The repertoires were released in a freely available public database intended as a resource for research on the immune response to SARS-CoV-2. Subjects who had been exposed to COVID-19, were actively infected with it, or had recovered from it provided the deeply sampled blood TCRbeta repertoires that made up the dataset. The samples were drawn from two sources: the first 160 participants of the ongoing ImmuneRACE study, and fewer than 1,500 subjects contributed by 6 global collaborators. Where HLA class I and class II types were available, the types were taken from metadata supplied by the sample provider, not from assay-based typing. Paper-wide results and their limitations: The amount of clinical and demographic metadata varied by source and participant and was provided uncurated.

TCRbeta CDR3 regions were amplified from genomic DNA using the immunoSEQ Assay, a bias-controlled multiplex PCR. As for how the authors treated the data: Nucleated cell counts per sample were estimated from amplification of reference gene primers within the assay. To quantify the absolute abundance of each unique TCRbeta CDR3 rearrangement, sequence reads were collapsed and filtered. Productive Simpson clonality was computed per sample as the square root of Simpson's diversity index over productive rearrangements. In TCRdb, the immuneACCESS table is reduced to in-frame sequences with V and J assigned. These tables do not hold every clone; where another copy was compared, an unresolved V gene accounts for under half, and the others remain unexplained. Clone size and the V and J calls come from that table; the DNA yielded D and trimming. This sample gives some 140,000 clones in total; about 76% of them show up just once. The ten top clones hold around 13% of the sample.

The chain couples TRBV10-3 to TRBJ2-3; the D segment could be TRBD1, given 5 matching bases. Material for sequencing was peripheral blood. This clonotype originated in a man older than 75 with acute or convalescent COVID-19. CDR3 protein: CAISNGQSTDTQYF. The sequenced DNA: TGTGCCATCAGTAACGGACAAAGCACAGATACGCAGTATTTT.